The TCR beta chain described here comes from a study of cytomegalovirus exposure and HLA in healthy donors. Findings of the study overall: Reports state that TCR beta sequences accurately predicted most subjects' HLA-A and HLA-B alleles. Exclusion applied to some V segments, including TRBV6-2 and TRBV6-3, as they were indistinguishable.

Comments on this clone: Antigen specificity is unknown.

Primers included in the PCR were 60 Vbeta and 13 Jbeta primers. Some clones are missing from TCRdb's copy, which holds only in-frame ones; the method was immunoSEQ multiplex PCR. This sample's clone table lists roughly 120,000 clones. The CDR3 is made up of 18 amino acids. V lost 4 bases and J lost 0, with 17 bases in between. Germline lookup yields CDR1 SGHNT and CDR2 YYREEE (reference sequence). This chain joins TRBV5-4 and TRBJ2-6; weak D call: TRBD1 (6 bases). The TCR sequence derives from a man between 18 and 29 years old in good health and CMV-seronegative. Sequences were obtained from PBMCs. CDR3 nucleotide sequence: TGTGCCAGCAGCCACACCCGGCGGACAGTCTCTGGGGCCAACGTCCTGACTTTC. Its protein product is CASSHTRRTVSGANVLTF. Full variable domain (rest looked up from reference TRBV5-4 and TRBJ2-6): ETGVTQSPTHLIKTRGQQVTLRCSSQSGHNTVSWYQQALGQGPQFIFQYYREEENGRGNFPPRFSGLQFPNYSSELNVNALELDDSALYLCASSHTRRTVSGANVLTFGAGSRLTVL.